These 23 T cell receptor beta chains originate from one sample sequenced in a study of cytotoxic CD8 clonotypes in ibrutinib-treated CLL. Clones were read by immunoSEQ multiplex PCR, and TCRdb kept only the in-frame ones, dropping some. There are some 200,000 clones in the sample; 72% occur only once, and roughly 12% lies in the top ten. Material: PBMCs, obtained after 24 months of ibrutinib treatment. The origin of the receptors is a human donor with chronic lymphocytic leukemia.

The CDR3 DNA reads TGTGCCAGCAGCTTGGAGGCTAGCGGGAGGATATATACGCAGTATTTT. This translates into CASSLEASGRIYTQYF. The chain carries TRBV11-2 and TRBJ2-3; 11 bases agree with TRBD2. Germline lookup yields CDR1 SGHAT and CDR2 FQNNGV. The ends lost 3 bases at V and 7 bases at J; junction bases unmatched: 9. This CDR3 comprises 16 residues.

The count of this clone is one. The chain links TRBV7-9 to TRBJ1-3; no firm D call. Germline CDR1 and CDR2: SEHNR and FQNEAQ (reference sequence). Trimming took off 1 base at V and 0 bases at J, with 7 bases between the two ends. This CDR3 spans 15 amino acids. CDR3 sequence reads: CASSLEGSSGNTIYF. CDR3 sequence (DNA): TGTGCCAGCAGCTTAGAGGGCAGCTCTGGAAACACCATATATTTT.

This clone appeared once. This rearrangement joins TRBV28 to TRBJ1-4; TRBD1 is a possible D gene (6 bases). Germline lookup yields CDR1 MDHEN and CDR2 SYDVKM. The CDR3 is 14 amino acids. V lost 2 bases to trimming and J lost 4 bases, with 8 bases between them. The chain's CDR3 is CASSLQGINEKLFF. The DNA of the CDR3 is TGTGCCAGCAGTTTACAGGGGATTAATGAAAAACTGTTTTTT.

The chain combines TRBV6-1 with TRBJ2-1, with TRBD1 matching over 9 bases. Per germline, CDR1 MNHNS and CDR2 SASEGT. This CDR3 spans 14 amino acids. V gave up 8 bases and J gave up 8 bases; unmatched junction bases: 10. Here the CDR3 reads CASGGTGPGDEQFF. For the CDR3, the DNA is TGTGCCAGCGGCGGGACAGGGCCGGGCGATGAGCAGTTCTTC.

The gene calls are TRBV19 and TRBJ2-3, with TRBD2 as a possible D gene (7 bases). The V and J ends lost 1 base and 1 base respectively, with 15 bases between them. The CDR3 length is 17 residues. Germline CDR1 LNHDA, CDR2 SQIVND (reference sequence). The CDR3 coding sequence is TGTGCCAGTAGTATAGGGGTCGGGGGGCCAGGCACAGATACGCAGTATTTT. It specifies CASSIGVGGPGTDTQYF.

The gene calls are TRBV29-1 and TRBJ2-5; 14 nucleotides match TRBD2. Germline loops: CDR1 SQVTM, CDR2 ANQGSEA. The CDR3 has 15 amino acids. Trimming cost V 6 bases and J 5 bases; bases outside gene matches: 8. CDR3 sequence: CSVGTSGSLEETQYF. CDR3 nucleotide sequence: TGCAGCGTCGGGACTAGCGGGAGCCTTGAGGAGACCCAGTACTTC.

The chain links TRBV18 to TRBJ1-1; 7 nucleotides agree with TRBD1. From germline, CDR1 is KGHSH and CDR2 LQKENI. The CDR3 spans 15 residues. The trim removed 1 base at V and 0 bases at J, leaving 2 bases unmatched. The CDR3 spells CASSPLTGVNTEAFF. CDR3 in DNA: TGTGCCAGCTCACCACTCACAGGGGTGAACACTGAAGCTTTCTTT.

This clone appeared a single time. V is TRBV30 and J is TRBJ2-3; 9 bases are a match to TRBD2. The germline V gene encodes CDR1 GTSNPN and CDR2 SVGIG (reference sequence). V was clipped by 0 bases and J by 2 bases; unmatched bases: 3. This CDR3 comprises 15 residues. As DNA, the CDR3 is TGTGCCTGGAGTGTACGCGGGAGGGCCACAGATACGCAGTATTTT. Protein product: CAWSVRGRATDTQYF.

This rearrangement joins TRBV4-2 to TRBJ1-5, with D possibly matching TRBD1 (6 bases). The V gene's germline CDR1 is LGHNA and CDR2 YNFKEQ. V was clipped by 4 bases and J by 3 bases, with 13 bases between them. The CDR3 has 15 residues. CDR3 sequence: CASSPDDRNNQPQHF. For the CDR3, the DNA is TGTGCCAGCAGCCCGGACGACAGGAACAATCAGCCCCAGCATTTT.

The chain uses TRBV4-2 and TRBJ2-5; the match to TRBD1 covers 10 bases. CDR1 LGHNA and CDR2 YNFKEQ come from the germline V gene. The CDR3 totals 16 residues. J lost 1 base, V lost 6 bases, and 8 bases had no gene match. CDR3 bases: TGTGCCAGCAGAAGACAGGGGGCAACCTCCCAAGAGACCCAGTACTTC. This codes for CASRRQGATSQETQYF.

The CDR3 nucleotides read TGCGCCAGCACGATGACGGGGGGTGACAATGAGCAGTTCTTC. This codes for CASTMTGGDNEQFF. This rearrangement joins TRBV5-1 to TRBJ2-1, with 7 bases lining up with TRBD2. CDR3 length equals 14 residues. Germline V gene sequence: CDR1 SGHRS, CDR2 YFSETQ. Unmatched junction bases numbered 8, after V lost 6 bases and J lost 5 bases. Filled out from reference TRBV5-1 and TRBJ2-1, the complete variable domain reads KAGVTQTPRYLIKTRGQQVTLSCSPISGHRSVSWYQQTPGQGLQFLFEYFSETQRNKGNFPGRFSGRQFSNSRSEMNVSTLELGDSALYLCASTMTGGDNEQFFGPGTRLTVL.

The gene calls are TRBV27 and TRBJ1-1; D possibly corresponds to TRBD1 (6 bases). Per the germline V gene, CDR1 is MNHEY and CDR2 is SMNVEV (reference sequence). The length of the CDR3 is 15 residues. The ends were cut back, 6 bases at V and 2 bases at J, with 16 bases in the middle. The CDR3 sequence: CASRTDRLKNTEAFF. As DNA, the CDR3 is TGTGCCAGCAGAACAGACAGGTTAAAAAACACTGAAGCTTTCTTT.

This chain links TRBV7-8 with TRBJ1-4; a possible D gene is TRBD1 (6 bases). The CDR3 extends over 16 amino acids. V was clipped by 5 bases and J by 3 bases, with 16 bases between them. Germline V gene lookup returns CDR1 SGHVS and CDR2 FQNEAQ. The CDR3 bases are TGTGCCAGCAGCACAAGAACAGGGCCGGCTAATGAAAAACTGTTTTTT. It encodes CASSTRTGPANEKLFF. Full variable domain (missing parts from reference TRBV7-8 and TRBJ1-4): GAGVSQSPRYKVAKRGQDVALRCDPISGHVSLFWYQQALGQGPEFLTYFQNEAQLDKSGLPSDRFFAERPEGSVSTLKIQRTQQEDSAVYLCASSTRTGPANEKLFFGSGTQLSVL.

The V call is TRBV9, the J call TRBJ2-7; 7 positions match TRBD1. This CDR3 region has 15 residues. J was trimmed by 1 base and V by 4 bases; bases with no gene match: 8. The germline V gene has CDR1 SGDLS and CDR2 YYNGEE. The CDR3 region has the DNA TGTGCCAGCAGCCCCTGGGACAGCCGATCCTACGAGCAGTACTTC. As protein: CASSPWDSRSYEQYF.

The rearrangement uses TRBV5-1 and TRBJ2-7, with 8 bases lining up with TRBD1. Germline V CDR1 and CDR2: SGHRS, YFSETQ. The CDR3 contains 15 residues. J gave up 2 bases and V 5 bases, and 9 bases lay outside the gene matches. The chain's CDR3 is CASREGGQGTYEQYF. The CDR3 coding sequence is TGCGCCAGCAGGGAGGGCGGACAGGGAACCTACGAGCAGTACTTC. Supplemented by reference TRBV5-1 and TRBJ2-7, the full variable domain reads KAGVTQTPRYLIKTRGQQVTLSCSPISGHRSVSWYQQTPGQGLQFLFEYFSETQRNKGNFPGRFSGRQFSNSRSEMNVSTLELGDSALYLCASREGGQGTYEQYFGPGTRLTVT.

This clone was counted at least ten times. The chain employs TRBV7-2 and TRBJ1-4; D unresolved. Trimming left V 5 bases short and J 7 bases short, with 14 bases between. This CDR3 is built from 14 residues. Germline CDR1 reads SGHTA; CDR2 reads FQGNSA. The CDR3 spells CASSPAGGSEKLFF. The DNA for the CDR3 is TGTGCCAGCAGCCCCGCGGGAGGGAGTGAAAAACTGTTTTTT. Filled out from reference TRBV7-2 and TRBJ1-4, the complete variable domain reads GAGVSQSPSNKVTEKGKDVELRCDPISGHTALYWYRQSLGQGLEFLIYFQGNSAPDKSGLPSDRFSAERTGGSVSTLTIQRTQQEDSAVYLCASSPAGGSEKLFFGSGTQLSVL.

In its sample, this clone was seen a few times. The V and J genes are TRBV11-2 and TRBJ2-1; unclear D gene. The length of the CDR3 is 16 residues. Trimming left V 3 bases short and J 1 base short, with 13 bases between. Germline assignment: CDR1 SGHAT and CDR2 FQNNGV. The CDR3 is CASSFFGPRSYNEQFF. The CDR3 DNA reads as TGTGCCAGCAGCTTTTTCGGGCCGCGGTCCTACAATGAGCAGTTCTTC.

To note about this clone: Different DNA sequences within this sample yield the same CDR3. This chain joins TRBV11-2 and TRBJ1-5, with D hard to call. V was cut by 0 bases and J by 7 bases, with 7 bases left in between. The CDR3 totals 13 residues. Germline values: CDR1 SGHAT, CDR2 FQNNGV. CDR3 DNA sequence: TGTGCCAGCAGCTTAGACCATGGGCAGCCCCAGCATTTT. Encoded protein: CASSLDHGQPQHF.

The J gene is TRBJ1-5, the V gene TRBV7-9; 9 bases fit TRBD1. Germline CDR1 is SEHNR and CDR2 is FQNEAQ (reference sequence). CDR3 length equals 15 residues. V lost 5 bases, J lost 5 bases, and 7 bases stayed unmatched. CDR3 sequence: CASSPGGQGYQPQHF. The CDR3 DNA follows: TGTGCCAGCAGCCCAGGGGGACAGGGCTATCAGCCCCAGCATTTT.

V usage is TRBV27 and J usage is TRBJ2-5, with 9 bases that match TRBD2. V shed 1 base, J shed 5 bases, and the junction held 11 bases outside the gene matches. This CDR3 has 17 amino acids. The germline V gene encodes CDR1 MNHEY and CDR2 SMNVEV (reference sequence). The CDR3 DNA reads as TGTGCCAGCAGTTTATTCCCGACTAGCGGAGCTGGGGAGACCCAGTACTTC. It yields the protein CASSLFPTSGAGETQYF.

This clone was counted a few times. This chain uses TRBV7-3 with TRBJ2-3; TRBD2 matches at 7 bases. Trimming took 5 bases from V and 2 from J; bases not matched to a gene: 10. The CDR3 has 16 amino acids. In germline, CDR1 is SGHTA, CDR2 FQGTGA. CDR3 residues: CASSPLVAGPTDTQYF. In DNA form, the CDR3 reads TGTGCCAGCAGCCCATTGGTAGCGGGCCCCACAGATACGCAGTATTTT.

The sample holds one count of this clone. V gene TRBV9 combines with J gene TRBJ2-1, with D perhaps TRBD1 (5 bases). V was cut by 0 bases and J by 6 bases, with 13 bases left in between. The CDR3 runs 15 residues. From germline, CDR1 is SGDLS and CDR2 YYNGEE. CDR3 DNA sequence: TGTGCCAGCAGCGTAGTTGGGGCCGATCGCAATGAGCAGTTCTTC. Protein: CASSVVGADRNEQFF.

This clone was recorded a few times. V usage is TRBV7-2 and J usage is TRBJ2-7; a possible D gene is TRBD1 (5 bases). Germline loops: CDR1 SGHTA, CDR2 FQGNSA. The V and J ends lost 1 base and 4 bases respectively, with 14 bases between them. The CDR3 is made up of 15 amino acids. The CDR3 spells CASSLVGQGRYEQYF. CDR3 DNA sequence: TGTGCCAGCAGCTTAGTTGGTCAGGGCAGGTACGAGCAGTACTTC.